This TCR beta chain was captured by sequencing in a study of T cells in Graves' hyperthyroidism and ophthalmopathy. This clonotype was observed many times. Based on clinical symptoms, serum thyroxine and TRAb, thyroid ultrasound and orbital computed tomography, diagnoses were reached. There were TCR beta CDR3 regions amplified from RNA transcripts. The TCR CDR3 first-round RT-PCR relied on the HTBI primer set. TCRdb ran MiXCR on the multiplex PCR reads and lists one entry per CDR3 protein. The table lists 360,000 or so distinct CDR3 sequences, about a fifth of them singletons. Germline V gene data show CDR1 as MDHEN and CDR2 as SYDVKM. This CDR3 region has 13 residues. Trimming pared 7 bases from V and 4 bases from J, leaving 13 bases between.

Sequenced sample: blood. The genes are TRBV28 and TRBJ1-1, with D possibly being TRBD1 (6 bases). This clonotype originated in a young woman with Graves' hyperthyroidism. The CDR3 coding sequence is TGTGCCAGCACCCGGGGGGGCAGCACTGAAGCTTTCTTT. It codes for CASTRGGSTEAFF.